A single sample is the source of the 30 T cell receptor beta chains below, sequenced in a study of OX40 agonist ivuxolimab in advanced cancers. To prepare the library, the immunoSEQ multiplex PCR assay was applied. Sourced from immuneACCESS, this table was stored by TCRdb with only in-frame sequences that have V and J called. A share of the clones is absent; for the studies checked, an unresolved V gene accounts for under half, and the remainder has no known explanation. A total of 40,000 to 45,000 clones appear in this sample, about 86% of them only once. The ten largest clonotypes hold around 10% of the sample. The sequenced sample was CD4+ or CD8+ T cells sorted from blood, obtained in a trial of the OX40 agonist ivuxolimab. Receptors were obtained from an adult with an advanced solid tumor such as melanoma, head and neck, liver or kidney cancer.

The chain couples TRBV18 to TRBJ1-3; D might be TRBD1 (6 bases). The germline V gene has CDR1 KGHSH and CDR2 LQKENI. Deletions cut 0 bases from V and 3 bases from J, with 15 bases between. The CDR3 runs to 17 residues. CDR3 protein: CASSPPGEGRGGNTIYF. CDR3 bases: TGTGCCAGCTCACCACCCGGCGAAGGCAGGGGTGGAAACACCATATATTTT.

The gene calls are TRBV7-9 and TRBJ1-2; tentatively, D is TRBD1 (6 bases). The V gene lost 4 bases and the J gene lost 3 bases, with 9 bases spanning the gap. CDR3 length: 13 residues. Germline loops: CDR1 SEHNR, CDR2 FQNEAQ (reference sequence). In nucleotides, the CDR3 is TGTGCCAGCAGCTGGGACACGGACTATGGCTACACCTTC. Amino acids: CASSWDTDYGYTF.

This clone was seen only once. The J gene is TRBJ2-3, the V gene TRBV7-9, with D tentatively TRBD2 (6 bases). Per the germline V gene, CDR1 is SEHNR and CDR2 is FQNEAQ (reference sequence). V gave up 2 bases and J gave up 0 bases, with 12 bases separating them. The CDR3 has 16 amino acids. The CDR3 DNA reads TGTGCCAGCAGCTTATCGGTAGCGGCTAGCACAGATACGCAGTATTTT. It is translated as CASSLSVAASTDTQYF. Combining the CDR3 with reference TRBV7-9 and TRBJ2-3 gives the whole variable domain DTGVSQNPRHKITKRGQNVTFRCDPISEHNRLYWYRQTLGQGPEFLTYFQNEAQLEKSRLLSDRFSAERPKGSFSTLEIQRTEQGDSAMYLCASSLSVAASTDTQYFGPGTRLTVL.

The DNA for the CDR3 is TGTGCCAGCAGTGAAAGACACAGTCCTACTACCTACGAGCAGTACTTC. Amino acids: CASSERHSPTTYEQYF. This chain uses TRBV2 with TRBJ2-7; D call uncertain. The germline gives CDR1 SNHLY, CDR2 FYNNEI. V lost 2 bases and J lost 2, with 16 bases in between. The CDR3 sequence is 16 residues long. Complete variable domain (other parts from reference TRBV2 and TRBJ2-7): EPEVTQTPSHQVTQMGQEVILRCVPISNHLYFYWYRQILGQKVEFLVSFYNNEISEKSEIFDDQFSVERPDGSNFTLKIRSTKLEDSAMYFCASSERHSPTTYEQYFGPGTRLTVT.

The chain carries TRBV7-7 and TRBJ2-1; 7 bases match TRBD2. The CDR3 consists of 16 residues. J was trimmed by 5 bases and V by 5 bases; bases with no gene match: 12. Germline lookup yields CDR1 SSHAT and CDR2 FNYEAQ (reference sequence). The CDR3 region is CASSPLAGERDNEQFF. The CDR3 DNA is TGTGCCAGCAGCCCGCTTGCGGGGGAGAGAGACAATGAGCAGTTCTTC.

This chain joins TRBV19 and TRBJ2-2; 8 bases map to TRBD2. The CDR3 spans 15 residues. Germline trimming cut 9 bases from V and 5 bases from J; bases unmatched to any gene: 11. Per the germline V gene, CDR1 is LNHDA and CDR2 is SQIVND (reference sequence). The CDR3 DNA follows: TGTGCCAGCACCAGAGCGGGGGCGCCTACCGGGGAGCTGTTTTTT. Translation gives CASTRAGAPTGELFF.

The rearrangement joins TRBV9 to TRBJ2-3; D not resolved. The CDR3 is made up of 16 amino acids. Deletions cut 0 bases from V and 0 bases from J, with 11 bases between. Per germline, CDR1 SGDLS and CDR2 YYNGEE. The CDR3 loop is CASSVGGFPSTDTQYF. The CDR3 nucleotides are TGTGCCAGCAGCGTAGGAGGATTTCCTAGCACAGATACGCAGTATTTT.

This clone was observed a handful of times. The V and J genes are TRBV9 and TRBJ1-1; D perhaps matches TRBD1 (5 bases). Trimming left V 0 bases short and J 6 bases short, with 12 bases between. In germline, CDR1 is SGDLS, CDR2 YYNGEE. The CDR3 sequence is 14 residues long. CDR3 in DNA: TGTGCCAGCAGCGTAGACCCAGGGAAAGCTGAAGCTTTCTTT. It is translated as CASSVDPGKAEAFF. The whole variable domain, filled in from reference TRBV9 and TRBJ1-1, reads DSGVTQTPKHLITATGQRVTLRCSPRSGDLSVYWYQQSLDQGLQFLIQYYNGEERAKGNILERFSAQQFPDLHSELNLSSLELGDSALYFCASSVDPGKAEAFFGQGTRLTVV.

The V gene is TRBV27, the J gene TRBJ1-1; D gene ambiguous. V lost 8 bases to trimming and J lost 3 bases, with 13 bases between them. CDR3 length: 13 residues. Per the germline V gene, CDR1 is MNHEY and CDR2 is SMNVEV (reference sequence). The CDR3 loop reads CASHTNSHTEAFF. CDR3 DNA: TGTGCCAGCCACACTAACAGCCACACTGAAGCTTTCTTT.

This clone appeared a single time. The chain has TRBV19 and TRBJ1-1; TRBD1 might be the D (6 bases). The CDR3 is 15 residues long. The V and J ends lost 7 bases and 4 bases respectively, with 19 bases between them. CDR1 and CDR2 (germline): LNHDA, SQIVND (reference sequence). DNA for the CDR3: TGTGCCAGTATAGGCAGGGGAGTCGTATCCACTGAAGCTTTCTTT. Amino acids: CASIGRGVVSTEAFF.

The gene calls are TRBV12-5 and TRBJ1-1, with TRBD1 matching over 7 bases. The CDR3 loop spans 14 amino acids. CDR1 is LGHNT, CDR2 FRNRAP, per germline. J gave up 6 bases and V 3 bases, and 7 bases lay outside the gene matches. DNA of the CDR3: TGTGCTAGTGGTTTCCGACAGGGTAGCGCTGAAGCTTTCTTT. Protein: CASGFRQGSAEAFF.

This chain joins TRBV6-1 and TRBJ1-6; D unresolved. Germline CDR1 is MNHNS and CDR2 is SASEGT. The CDR3 runs to 16 residues. V lost 2 bases, J lost 1 base, and 9 bases lay in between. Here the CDR3 DNA reads TGTGCCAGCAGTGAATGGCTAGGGTCCTATAATTCACCCCTCCACTTT. Its translation is CASSEWLGSYNSPLHF.

This clone was picked up a small number of times. The chain is built from TRBV7-9 and TRBJ2-7, with D unresolved. Germline V gives CDR1 SEHNR, CDR2 FQNEAQ (reference sequence). V was shortened by 2 bases and J by 5 bases, with 13 bases between the two germline ends. This CDR3 comprises 14 residues. The CDR3 loop reads CASSLFRSGHEQYF. The CDR3, as DNA: TGTGCCAGCAGCTTATTTCGGAGTGGACACGAGCAGTACTTC. The full variable domain, with the rest looked up from reference TRBV7-9 and TRBJ2-7, is DTGVSQNPRHKITKRGQNVTFRCDPISEHNRLYWYRQTLGQGPEFLTYFQNEAQLEKSRLLSDRFSAERPKGSFSTLEIQRTEQGDSAMYLCASSLFRSGHEQYFGPGTRLTVT.

The rearrangement links TRBV11-2 to TRBJ2-7; D remains unclear. This CDR3 is 13 amino acids long. Germline lookup yields CDR1 SGHAT and CDR2 FQNNGV. V was clipped by 1 base and J by 4 bases, with 8 bases between them. The CDR3 loop is CASSLGSGYEQYF. CDR3 DNA sequence: TGTGCCAGCAGCTTAGGTTCTGGTTACGAGCAGTACTTC.

This chain uses TRBV6-4 with TRBJ1-1, with D hard to call. The CDR3 has 14 residues. Germline assignment: CDR1 MRHNA and CDR2 SNTAGT. Trimming left V 7 bases short and J 4 bases short, with 16 bases between. Written as DNA, the CDR3 is TGTGCCAGCACCTCGAGCGGGGTCGGCACTGAAGCTTTCTTT. It yields the protein CASTSSGVGTEAFF.

The chain couples TRBV7-8 to TRBJ2-3; 10 bases match TRBD2. The germline CDR1 and CDR2 sequences are SGHVS and FQNEAQ. V gave up 4 bases and J gave up 6 bases; unmatched junction bases: 7. The CDR3 runs to 15 residues. CDR3 in amino acids: CASSSLAGGEDTQYF. In DNA form, the CDR3 reads TGTGCCAGCAGCTCCTTAGCGGGGGGAGAGGATACGCAGTATTTT. Together with reference TRBV7-8 and TRBJ2-3, the CDR3 gives the full variable domain: GAGVSQSPRYKVAKRGQDVALRCDPISGHVSLFWYQQALGQGPEFLTYFQNEAQLDKSGLPSDRFFAERPEGSVSTLKIQRTQQEDSAVYLCASSSLAGGEDTQYFGPGTRLTVL.

This rearrangement joins TRBV6-5 to TRBJ2-1; the match to TRBD1 covers 8 bases. With V trimmed by 0 bases and J by 7 bases, 2 bases remained unmatched. CDR3 length: 14 amino acids. Looked up from germline, CDR1 is MNHEY and CDR2 is SVGAGI. This chain's CDR3 is CASSYSRTGNEQFF. Here the CDR3 DNA reads TGTGCCAGCAGTTACTCTCGGACAGGGAATGAGCAGTTCTTC.

CDR3: CASSFPPDTEAFF. The CDR3 DNA is TGTGCCAGCAGCTTTCCGCCCGACACTGAAGCTTTCTTT. The chain is built from TRBV7-8 and TRBJ1-1; unclear D gene. The CDR3 is 13 amino acids. Per germline, CDR1 SGHVS and CDR2 FQNEAQ. The V and J ends lost 3 bases and 3 bases respectively, with 8 bases between them.

The chain carries TRBV7-9 and TRBJ2-2; 7 bases are shared with TRBD2. Per the germline V gene, CDR1 is SEHNR and CDR2 is FQNEAQ (reference sequence). This CDR3 is 15 amino acids long. J lost 4 bases, V lost 5 bases, and 7 bases had no gene match. The DNA for the CDR3 is TGTGCCAGCAGCCCTCGACTAGCTTTCACCGGGGAGCTGTTTTTT. Residues: CASSPRLAFTGELFF.

The rearrangement links TRBV9 to TRBJ2-3, with D possibly TRBD1 on 6 matching bases. Germline values: CDR1 SGDLS, CDR2 YYNGEE. V was clipped by 0 bases and J by 1 base, with 15 bases between them. CDR3 length equals 17 residues. The CDR3 sequence: CASSVEGRGYGTDTQYF. The DNA of the CDR3 is TGTGCCAGCAGCGTAGAGGGCAGGGGTTATGGCACAGATACGCAGTATTTT. Together with reference TRBV9 and TRBJ2-3, the CDR3 gives the full variable domain: DSGVTQTPKHLITATGQRVTLRCSPRSGDLSVYWYQQSLDQGLQFLIQYYNGEERAKGNILERFSAQQFPDLHSELNLSSLELGDSALYFCASSVEGRGYGTDTQYFGPGTRLTVL.

The V call is TRBV9, the J call TRBJ2-1; 10 nucleotides agree with TRBD1. The junction had 16 bases not matched to a gene; V was cut back by 4 bases and J by 9 bases. The germline CDR1 and CDR2 sequences are SGDLS and YYNGEE. The CDR3 loop spans 17 amino acids. CDR3 bases: TGTGCCAGCAGCACCTCCCGGGACAGGGGTTCCGTAGGTGAGCAGTTCTTC. Translating it yields CASSTSRDRGSVGEQFF.

The genes are TRBV28 and TRBJ1-2; D not certain. CDR1 and CDR2 from the germline V gene are MDHEN and SYDVKM. V lost 5 bases to trimming and J lost 4 bases, with 14 bases between them. The CDR3 has 14 amino acids. The CDR3 DNA follows: TGTGCCAGCAGTCCTGGGCCCGACTTCTATGGCTACACCTTC. This encodes CASSPGPDFYGYTF.

The chain couples TRBV4-1 to TRBJ1-5; 9 positions agree with TRBD1. This CDR3 comprises 17 residues. CDR1 is MGHRA, CDR2 YSYEKL, per germline. Trimming cost V 2 bases and J 7 bases; bases outside gene matches: 12. CDR3 sequence: CASSQKWGQGLQQPQHF. DNA for the CDR3: TGCGCCAGCAGCCAAAAATGGGGACAGGGTTTACAACAGCCCCAGCATTTT.

V and J are TRBV7-8 and TRBJ1-6, with D hard to call. CDR3 size: 15 residues. Trimming took 7 bases from V and 7 from J, leaving 17 bases between them. The germline V gene has CDR1 SGHVS and CDR2 FQNEAQ. The CDR3 coding sequence is TGTGCCAGCACCCACACCGAGGGTGTAAATTCACCCCTCCACTTT. Translated, it gives CASTHTEGVNSPLHF.

The rearrangement uses TRBV30 and TRBJ2-1; D is unclear. V lost 7 bases to trimming and J lost 6 bases, with 16 bases between them. Per the germline V gene, CDR1 is GTSNPN and CDR2 is SVGIG (reference sequence). This CDR3 region has 13 residues. For the CDR3, the DNA is TGTGCCTCGGATCTTGGGTCGAGCAATGAGCAGTTCTTC. Translated, it gives CASDLGSSNEQFF.

V usage is TRBV7-6 and J usage is TRBJ1-2; weak D call: TRBD1 (5 bases). The CDR3 contains 13 residues. Germline V gives CDR1 SGHVS, CDR2 FNYEAQ. V was cut by 0 bases and J by 4 bases, with 6 bases left in between. The CDR3 DNA reads TGTGCCAGCAGCTTAGCGCAGGGCTATGGCTACACCTTC. Translation: CASSLAQGYGYTF.

This clone came up once. This chain joins TRBV27 and TRBJ2-7, with D perhaps matching TRBD1 or TRBD2 (5 bases each). Germline values: CDR1 MNHEY, CDR2 SMNVEV (reference sequence). The CDR3 sequence is 13 residues long. Trimming took off 4 bases at V and 0 bases at J, with 7 bases between the two ends. CDR3 sequence (DNA): TGTGCCAGCAGTTATGGGGGCTCCTACGAGCAGTACTTC. It is translated as CASSYGGSYEQYF.

CDR3: CASSLWQGKLGYTF. In DNA, the CDR3 is TGTGCCAGCAGCTTGTGGCAGGGGAAGCTTGGCTACACCTTC. The chain has TRBV5-6 and TRBJ1-2, with D perhaps TRBD1 (6 bases). Trimming pared 1 base from V and 7 bases from J, leaving 14 bases between. The CDR3 consists of 14 residues. Germline lookup yields CDR1 SGHDT and CDR2 YYEEEE.

The chain combines TRBV14 with TRBJ2-7; 8 bases fit TRBD2. The CDR3 extends over 16 amino acids. Trimming at V came to 4 bases and at J to 4 bases, leaving 12 bases not matched to a gene. Germline CDR1 is SGHDN and CDR2 is FVKESK. CDR3 loop: CASSPVGTRITYEQYF. The DNA for the CDR3 is TGTGCCAGCAGCCCCGTTGGGACTAGAATAACGTACGAGCAGTACTTC.

This clone was recorded once. The chain employs TRBV2 and TRBJ1-5; 10 bases are a match to TRBD1. The junction had 8 bases not matched to a gene; V was cut back by 2 bases and J by 1 base. The germline V gene encodes CDR1 SNHLY and CDR2 FYNNEI. This CDR3 has 18 residues. CDR3 amino acids: CASSETPGQGMSNQPQHF. Written as DNA, the CDR3 is TGTGCCAGCAGTGAAACCCCGGGACAGGGGATGAGCAATCAGCCCCAGCATTTT.